The 21 T cell receptor beta chains reported below all come from one sample, sequenced in a study of CD8 T cells in Susac syndrome (dated 2019 in TCRdb). The library was generated by the immunoSEQ multiplex PCR assay. RNA was extracted with the RNeasy kit and about 0.5 to 1 ug was reverse transcribed using random hexamers. TCRdb handled the public reads itself, with Q25 trimming in fastp and clone calling in MiXCR, and kept productive beta chains. Identical CDR3 proteins give one entry, which carries the most common genes and DNA. In all, the sample holds hundreds of thousands of distinct CDR3 sequences, and 70% to 90% of those were seen once. The ten most abundant clones make up roughly 0.2% of the sample. The sequencing input was CD8+ T cells from PBMCs. These receptors came from a human donor with multiple sclerosis.

In its sample, this clonotype was seen many times. CDR3 DNA: TGTGCCAGCAGCCTCCCCCTGACAGTAGCTAACTATGGCTACACCTTC. Amino acid sequence: CASSLPLTVANYGYTF. The rearrangement joins TRBV6-1 to TRBJ1-2, with D maybe TRBD1 (5 bases). CDR3 size: 16 residues. Germline assignment: CDR1 MNHNS and CDR2 SASEGT. Trimming took 6 bases from V and 0 from J, leaving 17 bases between them.

This clonotype appeared a few times. The V gene is TRBV5-1, the J gene TRBJ1-6; 9 nucleotides match TRBD1. There are 16 residues in the CDR3. The germline gives CDR1 SGHRS, CDR2 YFSETQ. V was pared by 3 bases and J by 5 bases, with 6 bases of the junction left unmatched. The chain's CDR3 is CASSSYGQGNNSPLHF. The CDR3 bases are TGCGCCAGCAGCTCCTACGGACAGGGGAATAATTCACCCCTCCACTTT.

The CDR3 region is CSVGTGGTEAFF. The CDR3 nucleotides read TGCAGCGTTGGGACAGGGGGGACTGAAGCTTTCTTT. The chain uses TRBV29-1 and TRBJ1-1; 10 bases map to TRBD1. In germline, CDR1 is SQVTM, CDR2 ANQGSEA. The CDR3 runs to 12 residues. V dropped 4 bases and J dropped 5; count of bases not matched to a gene: 1.

This sequence joins TRBV12-3 or TRBV12-4 and TRBJ2-3, with 10 nucleotides matching TRBD2. The length of the CDR3 is 16 residues. V was pared by 7 bases and J by 2 bases, with 9 bases of the junction left unmatched. CDR3 sequence: CASTHRTSGYTDTQYF. In nucleotides, the CDR3 is TGTGCCAGCACCCACCGGACTAGCGGATACACAGATACGCAGTATTTT.

This clonotype was observed a single time. This sequence joins TRBV4-3 and TRBJ1-2; D uncertain. There are 14 residues in the CDR3. Germline V gives CDR1 LGHNA, CDR2 YSLEER. The V gene lost 0 bases and the J gene lost 6 bases, with 11 bases spanning the gap. The CDR3 DNA follows: TGCGCCAGCAGCCAAGAAATGCGTATCGATGGCTACACCTTC. Its protein product is CASSQEMRIDGYTF.

This clonotype was counted a few times. This sequence joins TRBV7-9 and TRBJ2-7, with TRBD1 identical over 7 bases. V gave up 5 bases and J gave up 3 bases; unmatched junction bases: 4. The CDR3 length is 13 residues. The V gene's germline CDR1 is SEHNR and CDR2 FQNEAQ (reference sequence). The CDR3 bases are TGTGCCAGCAGCCATCCAGGGGGCTACGAGCAGTACTTC. It codes for CASSHPGGYEQYF.

The rearrangement joins TRBV9 to TRBJ2-2; the D is unclear. Trimming cost V 7 bases and J 4 bases, with 11 bases left between them. CDR1 and CDR2 (germline): SGDLS, YYNGEE. The CDR3 length is 13 residues. CDR3 amino acids: CASSHRGTGELFF. The CDR3 coding sequence is TGTGCCAGCTCCCATCGCGGCACCGGGGAGCTGTTTTTT.

The chain carries TRBV4-1 and TRBJ2-7, with D unclear. V was pared by 2 bases and J by 0 bases, with 14 bases between. The CDR3 length is 16 residues. CDR1 is MGHRA, CDR2 YSYEKL, per germline. CDR3 in amino acids: CASSQYIPSSSYEQYF. The CDR3 region has the DNA TGCGCCAGCAGCCAATATATCCCCAGTAGCTCCTACGAGCAGTACTTC.

The rearrangement uses TRBV15 and TRBJ2-1, with unresolved D. CDR1 is LNHNV, CDR2 YYDKDF, per germline (reference sequence). The length of the CDR3 is 15 residues. Deletions cut 0 bases from V and 4 bases from J, with 10 bases between. CDR3 DNA: TGTGCCACCAGCAGAGATCTAAATCGGTACAATGAGCAGTTCTTC. Translation: CATSRDLNRYNEQFF.

The rearrangement uses TRBV19 and TRBJ1-5, with 8 bases that match TRBD1. V lost 4 bases and J lost 0; bases outside the gene matches: 5. This CDR3 has 16 residues. Germline V CDR1 and CDR2: LNHDA, SQIVND (reference sequence). CDR3 coding DNA: TGTGCCAGTAGTAGCGACAGGGGACTTAGCAATCAGCCCCAGCATTTT. Its protein product is CASSSDRGLSNQPQHF.

The rearrangement uses TRBV11-2 and TRBJ1-1; D is ambiguous. CDR3 size: 13 residues. Looked up from germline, CDR1 is SGHAT and CDR2 is FQNNGV. Trimming cost V 0 bases and J 1 base, with 3 bases left between them. The CDR3 coding sequence is TGTGCCAGCAGCTTAGATTGGAACACTGAAGCTTTCTTT. Translated, it gives CASSLDWNTEAFF.

CDR3 region: CASIRETWSQETQYF. CDR3 in DNA: TGTGCCAGCATACGGGAAACTTGGAGCCAAGAGACCCAGTACTTC. The V and J genes are TRBV6-6 and TRBJ2-5; TRBD2 is a possible D gene (5 bases). The length of the CDR3 is 15 residues. V was clipped by 7 bases and J by 1 base, with 16 bases between them. Per germline, CDR1 MNHNY and CDR2 SVGAGI (reference sequence).

This CDR3 is CSVTVDYEQYF. The DNA for the CDR3 is TGCAGCGTGACCGTCGACTACGAGCAGTACTTC. This chain connects TRBV29-1 to TRBJ2-7; D is uncertain. Germline lookup yields CDR1 SQVTM and CDR2 ANQGSEA. The CDR3 is made up of 11 amino acids. Trimming stripped 6 bases from V and 3 bases from J, with 9 bases between.

This clonotype was seen at least ten times. The J gene is TRBJ2-5, the V gene TRBV7-9; no firm D call. Trimming shortened V by 1 base and J by 4 bases, and 10 bases separated the two germline ends. The CDR3 runs to 14 residues. The germline V gene has CDR1 SEHNR and CDR2 FQNEAQ (reference sequence). CDR3 sequence reads: CASSLEGHRETQYF. In DNA form, the CDR3 reads TGTGCCAGCAGCTTAGAGGGCCACCGAGAGACCCAGTACTTC.

V gene TRBV7-9 combines with J gene TRBJ2-1; D ambiguous. Germline V lookup: CDR1 SEHNR, CDR2 FQNEAQ (reference sequence). CDR3 length: 11 residues. The V and J ends lost 8 bases and 3 bases respectively, with 5 bases between them. The CDR3 DNA sequence: TGTGCCAGCGTCATCTACAATGAGCAGTTCTTC. Protein sequence: CASVIYNEQFF.

V usage is TRBV4-1 and J usage is TRBJ2-7, with 8 positions matching TRBD1. V was pared by 3 bases and J by 3 bases, with 7 bases of the junction left unmatched. The germline gives CDR1 MGHRA, CDR2 YSYEKL. This CDR3 contains 15 residues. CDR3 in DNA: TGCGCCAGCAGCCACCCGGACAGGGAGGACTACGAGCAGTACTTC. Its translation is CASSHPDREDYEQYF.

The rearrangement joins TRBV30 to TRBJ2-7; the match to TRBD1 covers 9 bases. Germline V lookup: CDR1 GTSNPN, CDR2 SVGIG (reference sequence). The J segment lost 1 base and the V segment lost 5 bases, leaving 6 bases of the junction unmatched. The CDR3 runs 14 residues. In DNA form, the CDR3 reads TGTGCCTGGGGGGGACAGGGAGGTTCCTACGAGCAGTACTTC. This encodes CAWGGQGGSYEQYF.

This clonotype has more than one count but fewer than ten. V usage is TRBV5-1 and J usage is TRBJ2-1; TRBD1 agrees at 8 bases. This CDR3 contains 15 residues. The ends lost 4 bases at V and 6 bases at J; junction bases unmatched: 9. CDR1 is SGHRS and CDR2 is YFSETQ in the germline V gene. CDR3 region: CASSLGQGARNEQFF. The CDR3 DNA sequence: TGCGCCAGCAGCCTGGGTCAGGGGGCACGCAATGAGCAGTTCTTC.

The V gene is TRBV9, the J gene TRBJ2-2; the match to TRBD1 covers 8 bases. The CDR3 runs to 13 residues. Germline loops: CDR1 SGDLS, CDR2 YYNGEE. Germline trimming cut 4 bases from V and 7 bases from J; bases unmatched to any gene: 3. The CDR3 loop reads CASSYTGGGELFF. The CDR3 DNA reads TGTGCCAGCAGCTACACAGGGGGCGGGGAGCTGTTTTTT.

V is TRBV28 and J is TRBJ2-6, with D perhaps matching TRBD1 or TRBD2 (5 bases each). The CDR3 is 18 amino acids. Germline-derived CDR1 and CDR2 are MDHEN and SYDVKM. The ends were cut back, 4 bases at V and 0 bases at J, with 16 bases in the middle. For the CDR3, the DNA is TGTGCCAGCAGTTACGTCCCGGGACGCCCCTCTGGGGCCAACGTCCTGACTTTC. Translation: CASSYVPGRPSGANVLTF.

The chain carries TRBV6-2 or TRBV6-3 and TRBJ2-1; 8 bases are shared with TRBD1. CDR1 is MNHEY, CDR2 SVGEGT, per germline. J was trimmed by 5 bases and V by 9 bases; bases with no gene match: 9. The CDR3 is 14 amino acids. Here the CDR3 DNA reads TGTGCCAGTTTAACAGGGGGGCCAAACAATGAGCAGTTCTTC. This sequence encodes CASLTGGPNNEQFF.